This T cell receptor (beta chain) came from a study of T-cell memory formation after mild COVID-19. Whole-study findings and limits: Most CD4+ clones that shrank were in CM and EM, while CD8+ ones turned up in EMRA.

V was trimmed by 0 bases and J by 0 bases, leaving 14 bases between them. CDR1 is LGHNA, CDR2 YSLEER, per germline. The CDR3 is made up of 17 amino acids. This clonotype was seen only a few times. Its cognate antigen is unknown. Each CDR3 protein is one row after TCRdb ran MiXCR on the 5' RACE reads. The sample contains a few hundred thousand distinct CDR3 sequences, 28% of which appear only once. V is TRBV4-3 and J is TRBJ1-2, with D possibly TRBD1 on 5 matching bases. The sequenced sample was PBMCs or a T cell subset sorted from them (not recorded which). The clonotype was recovered from an adult woman who had mild COVID-19 (a few samples of this study predate the infection). Cell type and time point are not known. CDR3 sequence reads: CASSQDRPAGPNYGYTF. CDR3 sequence (DNA): TGCGCCAGCAGCCAAGATCGTCCGGCAGGGCCTAACTATGGCTACACCTTC.